These 5 T cell receptor beta chains were all obtained from the same sample, sequenced in a study of blood T cells in healthy people across ages. The use of a sample-barcoded 5' primer and a J-beta primer mix characterized a second PCR of about 7 to 12 cycles. TCRdb recomputed calls from the 5' RACE reads with MiXCR, one row per CDR3 protein. The sample has around 1,900,000 distinct CDR3 sequences; approximately 39% are singletons. What was sequenced was blood. These receptors were obtained from a human donor in good health.

This chain uses TRBV4-2 with TRBJ1-2; no clear D gene. Trimming left V 0 bases short and J 4 bases short, with 9 bases between. The length of the CDR3 is 14 residues. CDR1 is LGHNA, CDR2 YNFKEQ, per germline. Written as DNA, the CDR3 is TGTGCCAGCAGCCAAGATCTACGGGCCTATGGCTACACCTTC. Its protein is CASSQDLRAYGYTF.

In nucleotides, the CDR3 is TGCGCCAGCAGCCAGACGACGACTAGCGGGGAGGCAGATACGCAGTATTTT. Its protein product is CASSQTTTSGEADTQYF. The gene calls are TRBV4-3 and TRBJ2-3; 11 bases align to TRBD2. Germline values: CDR1 LGHNA, CDR2 YSLEER. The CDR3 extends over 17 amino acids. The V segment lost 3 bases and the J segment 4 bases; nucleotides outside the gene matches: 9.

This sequence joins TRBV7-6 and TRBJ2-5; D gene ambiguous. From germline, CDR1 is SGHVS and CDR2 FNYEAQ. The length of the CDR3 is 15 residues. V dropped 1 base and J dropped 2 bases, with 11 bases sitting between them. The CDR3 here is CASSLVSLAQETQYF. CDR3 in DNA: TGTGCCAGCAGCTTAGTATCCTTGGCGCAAGAGACCCAGTACTTC.

The chain has TRBV9 and TRBJ2-5; 9 bases match TRBD1. This CDR3 comprises 16 residues. J gave up 4 bases and V 4 bases, and 11 bases lay outside the gene matches. CDR1 is SGDLS and CDR2 is YYNGEE in the germline V gene. The CDR3 protein is CASSFTGGAVAETQYF. CDR3 DNA sequence: TGTGCCAGCAGCTTTACAGGGGGCGCAGTTGCAGAGACCCAGTACTTC.

This clonotype was recorded many times. The chain carries TRBV7-9 and TRBJ2-7; D may match TRBD1 or TRBD2 (6 bases each). This CDR3 region has 14 residues. Germline V gene lookup returns CDR1 SEHNR and CDR2 FQNEAQ (reference sequence). Trimming shortened V by 8 bases and J by 0 bases, and 14 bases separated the two germline ends. The CDR3 coding sequence is TGTGCCAGCGGCTGGGGGGCCAGCTCCTACGAGCAGTACTTC. This sequence encodes CASGWGASSYEQYF.